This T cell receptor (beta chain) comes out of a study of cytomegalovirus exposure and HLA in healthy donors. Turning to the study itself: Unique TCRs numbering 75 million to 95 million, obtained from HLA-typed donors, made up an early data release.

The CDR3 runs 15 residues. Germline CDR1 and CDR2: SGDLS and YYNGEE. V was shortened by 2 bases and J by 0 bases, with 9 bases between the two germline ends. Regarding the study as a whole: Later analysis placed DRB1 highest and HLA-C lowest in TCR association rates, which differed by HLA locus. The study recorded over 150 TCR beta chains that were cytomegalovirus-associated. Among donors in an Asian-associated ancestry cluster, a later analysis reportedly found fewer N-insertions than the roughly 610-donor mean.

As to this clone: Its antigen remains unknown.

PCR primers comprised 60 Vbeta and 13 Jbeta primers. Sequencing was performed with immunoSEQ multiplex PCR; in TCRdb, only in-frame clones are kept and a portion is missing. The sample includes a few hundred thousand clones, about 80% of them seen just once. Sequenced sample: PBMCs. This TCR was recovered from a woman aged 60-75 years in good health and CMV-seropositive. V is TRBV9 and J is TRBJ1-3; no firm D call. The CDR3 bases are TGTGCCAGCAGCGTGGACTACTTCTCTGGAAACACCATATATTTT. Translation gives CASSVDYFSGNTIYF.